The TCR beta chain described here comes from a study of cytomegalovirus exposure and HLA in healthy donors. Study outcomes and limitations: The authors reported that TCR beta sequences could predict HLA-A and HLA-B alleles. These predictions were accurate for most subjects in the first cohort.

PCR was performed using 60 Vbeta and 13 Jbeta primers. Only in-frame clones appear in the TCRdb table, and some are missing; sequencing was by immunoSEQ multiplex PCR. The sample consists of around 190,000 clones, about 77% of them appearing once. J lost 6 bases, V lost 4 bases, and 2 bases had no gene match. The germline V gene encodes CDR1 SGHVS and CDR2 FQNEAQ. The CDR3 spans 14 residues. This clone was seen a few times. Its antigen is currently unknown. The chain couples TRBV7-8 to TRBJ2-1, with TRBD1 identical over 11 bases. This receptor was obtained from a man aged 30-40 years in good health and CMV-seropositive. The sequenced material came from PBMCs. DNA of the CDR3: TGTGCCAGCAGCTGGGGGACAGGGGGCAATGAGCAGTTCTTC. It yields the protein CASSWGTGGNEQFF.